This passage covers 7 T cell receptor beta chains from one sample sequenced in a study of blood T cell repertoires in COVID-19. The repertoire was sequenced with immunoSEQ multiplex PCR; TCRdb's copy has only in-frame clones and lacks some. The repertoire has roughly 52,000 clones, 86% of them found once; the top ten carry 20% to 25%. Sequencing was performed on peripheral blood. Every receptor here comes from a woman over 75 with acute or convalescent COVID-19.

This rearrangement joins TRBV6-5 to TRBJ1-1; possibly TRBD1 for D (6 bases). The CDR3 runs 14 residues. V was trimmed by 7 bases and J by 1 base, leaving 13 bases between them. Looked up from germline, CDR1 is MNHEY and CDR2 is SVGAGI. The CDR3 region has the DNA TGTGCCAGCACCCGGACAGCAAAGAACACTGAAGCTTTCTTT. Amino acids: CASTRTAKNTEAFF.

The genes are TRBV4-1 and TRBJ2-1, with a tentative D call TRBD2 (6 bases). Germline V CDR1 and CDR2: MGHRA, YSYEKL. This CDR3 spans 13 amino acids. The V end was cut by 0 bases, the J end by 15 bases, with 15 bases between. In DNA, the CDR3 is TGCGCCAGCAGCCAAGATAGCGGTAGCCTGCTGTTCTTC. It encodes CASSQDSGSLLFF.

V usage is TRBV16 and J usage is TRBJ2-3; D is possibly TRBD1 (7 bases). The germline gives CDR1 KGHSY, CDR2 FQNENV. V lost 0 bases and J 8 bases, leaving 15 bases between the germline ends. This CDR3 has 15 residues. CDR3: CASSQSGGGLGTQYF. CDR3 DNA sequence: TGTGCCAGCAGCCAATCAGGAGGGGGCCTTGGTACGCAGTATTTT.

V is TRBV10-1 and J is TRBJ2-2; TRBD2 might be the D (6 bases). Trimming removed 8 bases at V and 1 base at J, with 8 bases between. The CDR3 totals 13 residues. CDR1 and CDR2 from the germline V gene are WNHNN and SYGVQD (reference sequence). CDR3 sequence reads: CASGGKNTGELFF. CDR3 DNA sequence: TGCGCCAGCGGGGGGAAGAACACCGGGGAGCTGTTTTTT.

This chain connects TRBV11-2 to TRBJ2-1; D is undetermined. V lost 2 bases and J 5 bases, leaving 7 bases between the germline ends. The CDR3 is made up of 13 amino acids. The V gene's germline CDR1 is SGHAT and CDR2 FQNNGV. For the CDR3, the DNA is TGTGCCAGCAGCTTAATGCGGAACAATGAGCAGTTCTTC. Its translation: CASSLMRNNEQFF.

DNA of the CDR3: TGTGCCAGCAGCCCGGAGGGGACCCGCTGGGAGCAGTACTTC. Protein sequence: CASSPEGTRWEQYF. The rearrangement joins TRBV4-2 to TRBJ2-7; perhaps TRBD2 as D (6 bases). The germline V gene has CDR1 LGHNA and CDR2 YNFKEQ. This CDR3 region has 14 residues. The V end was cut by 4 bases, the J end by 7 bases, with 17 bases between.

The CDR3 is CASSLGSSGVARTQYF. CDR3 sequence (DNA): TGTGCCAGCAGCTTGGGGTCGAGCGGGGTGGCTCGGACCCAGTACTTC. The rearrangement joins TRBV5-4 to TRBJ2-5, with 7 bases identical to TRBD2. The CDR3 extends over 16 amino acids. CDR1 and CDR2 (germline): SGHNT, YYREEE (reference sequence). V shed 0 bases and J 7 bases; nucleotides not matched to a gene: 12.